The sample holds many counts of the clone carrying this T cell receptor beta chain. The sample comes from a study of human T cells and chemical hapten exposure. TCRdb recomputed calls from the RACE reads with MiXCR, one row per CDR3 protein. The sample has 100,000 to 150,000 distinct CDR3 sequences, 13% seen once. CDR3 length: 12 residues. V gave up 8 bases and J gave up 5 bases, with 9 bases separating them. Germline CDR1 and CDR2: MNHEY and SVGAGI. The time point: pre-sensitization, week 0. The treatment was: therapeutic diphenylcyclopropenone sensitization with weekly scalp DPC. The sample in question was whole blood, obtained in connection with sensitization to the hapten diphenylcyclopropenone (DPC). The receptor comes from a woman aged 18-29 years with alopecia areata. Some clones in this sample may be carry-over from other donors' samples. The chain uses TRBV6-5 and TRBJ2-2, with D perhaps matching TRBD1 (5 bases). CDR3 residues: CASETETGELFF. CDR3 coding DNA: TGTGCCAGCGAGACAGAGACCGGGGAGCTGTTTTTT.